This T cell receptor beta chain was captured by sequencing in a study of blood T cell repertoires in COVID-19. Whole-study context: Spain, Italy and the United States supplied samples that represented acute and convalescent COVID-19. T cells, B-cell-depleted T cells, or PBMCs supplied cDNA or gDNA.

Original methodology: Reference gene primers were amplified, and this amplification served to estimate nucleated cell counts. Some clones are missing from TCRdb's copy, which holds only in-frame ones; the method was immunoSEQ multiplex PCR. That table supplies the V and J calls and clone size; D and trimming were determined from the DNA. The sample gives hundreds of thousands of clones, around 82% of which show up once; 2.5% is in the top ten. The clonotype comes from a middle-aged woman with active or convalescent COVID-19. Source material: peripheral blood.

The CDR3, as DNA: TGCGCCAGCAGCTTCTCAGGGGGCAACGAAAAACTGTTTTTT. Protein sequence: CASSFSGGNEKLFF. This chain connects TRBV5-1 to TRBJ1-4; 8 bases are a match to TRBD1. This CDR3 contains 14 residues. CDR1 is SGHRS, CDR2 YFSETQ, per germline. V trimming: 2 bases; J trimming: 8 bases; junction bases outside the gene matches: 5.